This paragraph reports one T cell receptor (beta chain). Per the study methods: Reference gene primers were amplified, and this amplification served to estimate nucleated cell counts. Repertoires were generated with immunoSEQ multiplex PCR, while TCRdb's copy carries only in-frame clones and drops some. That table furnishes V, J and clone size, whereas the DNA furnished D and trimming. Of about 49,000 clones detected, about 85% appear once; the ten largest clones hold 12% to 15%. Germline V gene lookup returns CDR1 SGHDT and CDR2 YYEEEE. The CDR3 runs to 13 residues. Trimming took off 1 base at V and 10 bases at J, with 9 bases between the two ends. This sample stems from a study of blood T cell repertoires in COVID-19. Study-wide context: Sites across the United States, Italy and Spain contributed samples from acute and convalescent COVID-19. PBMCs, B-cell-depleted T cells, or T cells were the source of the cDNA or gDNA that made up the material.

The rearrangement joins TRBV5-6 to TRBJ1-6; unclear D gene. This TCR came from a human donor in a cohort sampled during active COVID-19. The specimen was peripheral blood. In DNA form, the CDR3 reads TGTGCCAGCAGCTTGTACAGAGGGTCACCCCTCCACTTT. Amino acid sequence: CASSLYRGSPLHF.